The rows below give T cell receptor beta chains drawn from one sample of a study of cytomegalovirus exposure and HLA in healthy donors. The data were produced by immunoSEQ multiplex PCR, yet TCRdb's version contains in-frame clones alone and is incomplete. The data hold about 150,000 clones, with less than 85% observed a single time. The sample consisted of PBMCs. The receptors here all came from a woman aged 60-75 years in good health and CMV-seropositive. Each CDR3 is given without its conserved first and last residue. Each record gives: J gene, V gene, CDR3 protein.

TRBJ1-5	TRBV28	ASSTGTGGNQPQH
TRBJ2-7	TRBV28	ASSFSPQVPLLYEQY
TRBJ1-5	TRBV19	ASRSSAGSSNQPQH
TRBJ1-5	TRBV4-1	ASSHEGQPQH
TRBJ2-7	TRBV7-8	ASSLGREWGEQY
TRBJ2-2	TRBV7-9	ASSPRAGPTNTGELF
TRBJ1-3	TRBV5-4	ASSPGGESSGNTIY
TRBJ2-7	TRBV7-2	ASSLARLSYEQY
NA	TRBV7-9	ASSPVTVYEQY
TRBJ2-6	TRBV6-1	ASSESVGSSGANVLT
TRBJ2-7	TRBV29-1	SAQTGVSSYEQY
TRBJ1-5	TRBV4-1	ASSRGQNNQPQH
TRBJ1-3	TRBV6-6	ASRQGEAGNTIY
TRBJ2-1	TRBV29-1	SVGRAGMSGNEQF